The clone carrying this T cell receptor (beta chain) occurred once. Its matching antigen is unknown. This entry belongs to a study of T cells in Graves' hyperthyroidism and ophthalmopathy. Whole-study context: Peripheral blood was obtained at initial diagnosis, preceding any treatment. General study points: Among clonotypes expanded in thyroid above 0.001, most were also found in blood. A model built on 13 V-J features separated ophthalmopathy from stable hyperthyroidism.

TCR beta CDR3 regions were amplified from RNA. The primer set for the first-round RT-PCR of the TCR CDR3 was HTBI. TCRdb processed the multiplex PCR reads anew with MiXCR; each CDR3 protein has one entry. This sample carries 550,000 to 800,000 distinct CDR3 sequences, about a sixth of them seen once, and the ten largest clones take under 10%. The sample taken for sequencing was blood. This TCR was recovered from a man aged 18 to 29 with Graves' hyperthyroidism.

Here the CDR3 DNA reads TGTGCCAGCTCACCTCTGACCGCCGAAACAACTAATGAAAAACTGTTTTTT. Amino acid sequence: CASSPLTAETTNEKLFF. The chain is built from TRBV18 and TRBJ1-4, with D unclear. CDR1 KGHSH and CDR2 LQKENI come from the germline V gene. V was cut by 3 bases and J by 0 bases, with 14 bases left in between. This CDR3 has 17 residues.